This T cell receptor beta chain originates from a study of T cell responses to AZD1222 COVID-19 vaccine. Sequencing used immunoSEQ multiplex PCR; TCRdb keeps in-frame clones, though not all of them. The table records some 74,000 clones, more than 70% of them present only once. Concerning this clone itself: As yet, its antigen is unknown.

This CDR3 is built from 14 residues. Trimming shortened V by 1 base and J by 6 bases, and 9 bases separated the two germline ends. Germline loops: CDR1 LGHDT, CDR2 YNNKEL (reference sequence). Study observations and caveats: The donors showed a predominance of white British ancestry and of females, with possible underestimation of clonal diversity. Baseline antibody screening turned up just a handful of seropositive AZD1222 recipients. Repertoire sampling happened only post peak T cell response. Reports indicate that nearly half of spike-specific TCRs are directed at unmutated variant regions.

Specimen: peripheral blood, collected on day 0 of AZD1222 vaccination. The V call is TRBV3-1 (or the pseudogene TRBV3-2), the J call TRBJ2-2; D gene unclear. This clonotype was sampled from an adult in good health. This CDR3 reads CASSQVGGSGELFF. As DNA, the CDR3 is TGTGCCAGCAGCCAAGTAGGTGGTTCCGGGGAGCTGTTTTTT.